This TCR beta chain comes out of a study of shared clonotypes between healthy human individuals. This clone was detected only a few times. Clones were sequenced by immunoSEQ multiplex PCR, and TCRdb holds only the in-frame ones, with some missing. The table has roughly 760,000 clones, around two thirds seen once. V was pared by 2 bases and J by 4 bases, with 9 bases between. The CDR3 totals 14 residues. Germline V gene data show CDR1 as SGHTA and CDR2 as FQGNSA. Sequences were obtained from memory CD4+ T cells sorted from blood. Regarding subset: CD45RA-negative fraction. This chain links TRBV7-2 with TRBJ1-5; no clear D. The origin of this receptor is a woman aged 25-40 years in good health. CDR3 in amino acids: CASSLLFGNQPQHF. Written as DNA, the CDR3 is TGTGCCAGCAGCTTATTATTTGGGAATCAGCCCCAGCATTTT.